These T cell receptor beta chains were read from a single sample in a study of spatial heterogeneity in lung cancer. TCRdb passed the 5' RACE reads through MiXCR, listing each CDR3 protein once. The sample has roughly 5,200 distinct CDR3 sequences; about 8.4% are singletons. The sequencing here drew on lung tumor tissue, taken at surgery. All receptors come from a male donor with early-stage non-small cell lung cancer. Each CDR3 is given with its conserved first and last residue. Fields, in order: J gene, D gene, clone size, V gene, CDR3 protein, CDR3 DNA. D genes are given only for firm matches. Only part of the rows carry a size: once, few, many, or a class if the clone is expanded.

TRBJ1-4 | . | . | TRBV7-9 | CASSLAQGENEKLFF | TGTGCCAGCAGCTTAGCGCAGGGAGAGAACGAAAAACTGTTTTTT
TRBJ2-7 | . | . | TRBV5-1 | CASSPSGGNSYEQYF | TGCGCCAGCAGCCCCTCAGGGGGGAACTCCTACGAGCAGTACTTC
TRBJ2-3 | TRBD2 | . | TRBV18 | CASSIAGPSTDTQYF | TGTGCCAGCTCAATAGCGGGGCCCAGCACAGATACGCAGTATTTT
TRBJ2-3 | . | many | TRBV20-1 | CSARDGGMDTQYF | TGCAGTGCCCGGGACGGGGGCATGGATACGCAGTATTTT
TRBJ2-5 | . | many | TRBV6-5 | CASSYPASGISGETQYF | TGTGCCAGCAGTTACCCCGCGTCCGGGATATCGGGTGAGACCCAGTACTTC
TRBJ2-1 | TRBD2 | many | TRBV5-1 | CASSQDGGYNEQFF | TGCGCCAGCAGCCAGGACGGGGGGTACAATGAGCAGTTCTTC
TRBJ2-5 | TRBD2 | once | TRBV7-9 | CASSLIASGQETQYF | TGTGCCAGCAGCTTAATAGCTAGCGGCCAAGAGACCCAGTACTTC
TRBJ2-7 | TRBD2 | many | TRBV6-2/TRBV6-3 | CASSYVRGGHYEQYF | TGTGCCAGCAGTTACGTACGGGGGGGGCACTACGAGCAGTACTTC
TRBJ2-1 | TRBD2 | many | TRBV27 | CASTPGLGIYNEQFF | TGTGCCAGCACTCCGGGACTAGGCATCTACAATGAGCAGTTCTTC
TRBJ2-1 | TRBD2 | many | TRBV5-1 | CASSRSGSGNNEQFF | TGCGCCAGCAGCCGAAGCGGGAGTGGGAACAATGAGCAGTTCTTC
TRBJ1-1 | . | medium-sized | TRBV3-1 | CASSPATDTEAFF | TGTGCCAGCAGCCCAGCCACAGACACTGAAGCTTTCTTT
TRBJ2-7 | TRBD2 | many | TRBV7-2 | CASSSRLAGDHEQYF | TGTGCCAGCAGCTCCAGACTAGCGGGAGACCACGAGCAGTACTTC